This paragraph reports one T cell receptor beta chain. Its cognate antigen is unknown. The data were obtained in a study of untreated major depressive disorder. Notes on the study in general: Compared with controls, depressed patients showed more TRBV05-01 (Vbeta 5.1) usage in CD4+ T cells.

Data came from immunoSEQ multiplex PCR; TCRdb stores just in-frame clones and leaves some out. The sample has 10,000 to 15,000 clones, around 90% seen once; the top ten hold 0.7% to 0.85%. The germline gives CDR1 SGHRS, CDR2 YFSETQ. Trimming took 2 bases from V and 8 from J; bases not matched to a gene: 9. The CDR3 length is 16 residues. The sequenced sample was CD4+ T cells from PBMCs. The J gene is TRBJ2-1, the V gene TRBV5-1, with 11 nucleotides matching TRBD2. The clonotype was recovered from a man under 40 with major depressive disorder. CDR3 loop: CASSFFSGGARDEQFF. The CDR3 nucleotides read TGCGCCAGCAGCTTTTTTAGCGGGGGGGCTAGAGATGAGCAGTTCTTC.